This T cell receptor (beta chain) stems from a study of shared clonotypes between healthy human individuals. Whole-study context: For every donor, three CD4 naive, three CD4 memory, two CD8 naive and one CD8 memory plates were used.

Generated by immunoSEQ multiplex PCR, the TCRdb table keeps only in-frame clones and is missing some. The sample has 600,000 to 750,000 clones; over 55% are singletons. This clone was counted only a few times. This CDR3 contains 16 residues. CDR1 SGHAT and CDR2 FQNNGV come from the germline V gene. Germline trimming cut 1 base from V and 13 bases from J; bases unmatched to any gene: 14. The chain carries TRBV11-2 and TRBJ2-1, with 9 bases lining up with TRBD2. The specimen sequenced was memory CD4+ T cells sorted from blood. Subset specified: CD45RA-negative fraction. The source is a woman aged 25 to 45 in good health. CDR3 amino acids: CASSLGAGGARGPQFF. The CDR3 DNA reads as TGTGCCAGCAGCTTAGGGGCGGGAGGGGCCAGAGGTCCCCAGTTCTTC. Looking up the rest from reference TRBV11-2 and TRBJ2-1 gives the full variable domain: EAGVAQSPRYKIIEKRQSVAFWCNPISGHATLYWYQQILGQGPKLLIQFQNNGVVDDSQLPKDRFSAERLKGVDSTLKIQPAKLEDSAVYLCASSLGAGGARGPQFFGPGTRLTVL.